This T cell receptor (beta chain) was found in a study of response to subunit inactivated influenza vaccine. This clonotype was seen only a few times. The junction had 7 bases not matched to a gene; V was cut back by 3 bases and J by 3 bases. Germline V CDR1 and CDR2: DFQATT, SNEGSKA (reference sequence). This CDR3 is 16 amino acids long. TCRdb independently ran MiXCR on the RT-PCR reads; one entry per CDR3 protein. The sample lists a few hundred thousand distinct CDR3 sequences, about 11% occurring once. These data also formed part of another study, on T cells expressing NK-cell markers. Per that study: UMI-tagged 5'RACE template switching yielded the TCR beta cDNA.

Source: PBMCs from blood, taken on the day of vaccination. The TCR sequence derives from a man aged 45-65 years who received an inactivated influenza vaccine. The chain couples TRBV20-1 to TRBJ2-1; 11 bases match TRBD2. Written as DNA, the CDR3 is TGCAGTGCTAGTGGGACTAGCGGAACCCTCTACAATGAGCAGTTCTTC. Amino acid sequence: CSASGTSGTLYNEQFF.